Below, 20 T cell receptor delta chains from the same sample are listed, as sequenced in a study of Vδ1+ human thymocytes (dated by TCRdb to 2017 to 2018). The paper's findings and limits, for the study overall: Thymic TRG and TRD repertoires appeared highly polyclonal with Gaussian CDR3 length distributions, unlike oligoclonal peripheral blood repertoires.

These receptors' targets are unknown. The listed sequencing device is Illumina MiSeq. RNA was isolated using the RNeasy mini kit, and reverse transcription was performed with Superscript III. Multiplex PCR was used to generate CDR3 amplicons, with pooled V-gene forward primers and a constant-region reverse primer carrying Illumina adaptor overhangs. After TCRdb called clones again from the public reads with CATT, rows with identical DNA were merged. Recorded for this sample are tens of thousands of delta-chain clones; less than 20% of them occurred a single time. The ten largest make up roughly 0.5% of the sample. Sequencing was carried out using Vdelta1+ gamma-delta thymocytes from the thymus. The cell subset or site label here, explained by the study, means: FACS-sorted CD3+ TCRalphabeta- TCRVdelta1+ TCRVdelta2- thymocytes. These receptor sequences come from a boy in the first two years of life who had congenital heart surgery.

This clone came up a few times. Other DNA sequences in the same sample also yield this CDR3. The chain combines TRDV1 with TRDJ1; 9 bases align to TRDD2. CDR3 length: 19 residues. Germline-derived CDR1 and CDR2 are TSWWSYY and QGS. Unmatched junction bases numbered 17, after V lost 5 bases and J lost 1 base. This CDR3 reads CALGSLPFLRGSITDKLIF. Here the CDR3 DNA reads TGTGCTCTTGGGTCCCTACCCTTCCTACGGGGATCGATCACCGATAAACTCATCTTT.

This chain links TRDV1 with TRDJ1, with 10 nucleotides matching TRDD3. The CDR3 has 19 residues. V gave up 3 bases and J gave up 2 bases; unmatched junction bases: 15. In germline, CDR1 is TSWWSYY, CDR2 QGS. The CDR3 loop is CALGEDGKGDTQGTDKLIF. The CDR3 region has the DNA TGTGCTCTTGGGGAGGACGGTAAGGGGGATACGCAGGGTACCGATAAACTCATCTTT.

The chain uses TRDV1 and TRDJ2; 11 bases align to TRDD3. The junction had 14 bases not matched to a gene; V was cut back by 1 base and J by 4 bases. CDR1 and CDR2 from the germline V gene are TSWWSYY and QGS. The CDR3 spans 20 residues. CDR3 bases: TGTGCTCTTGGGGAACCCCCCCACTACTGGGGGATAAGTGGGACAGCACAACTCTTCTTT. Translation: CALGEPPHYWGISGTAQLFF.

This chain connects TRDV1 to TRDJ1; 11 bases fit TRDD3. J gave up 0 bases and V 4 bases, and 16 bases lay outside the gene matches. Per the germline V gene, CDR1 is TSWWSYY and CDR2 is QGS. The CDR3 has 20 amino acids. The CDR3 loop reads CALGAPTLLGDIVYTDKLIF. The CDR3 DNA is TGTGCTCTTGGGGCCCCAACTTTACTGGGGGATATCGTTTACACCGATAAACTCATCTTT.

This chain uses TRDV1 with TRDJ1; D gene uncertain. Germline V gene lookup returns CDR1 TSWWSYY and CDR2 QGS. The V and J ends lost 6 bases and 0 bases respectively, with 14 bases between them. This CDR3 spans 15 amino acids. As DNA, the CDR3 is TGTGCTCTTGGAGGGGCTGTTCCGTACACCGATAAACTCATCTTT. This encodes CALGGAVPYTDKLIF.

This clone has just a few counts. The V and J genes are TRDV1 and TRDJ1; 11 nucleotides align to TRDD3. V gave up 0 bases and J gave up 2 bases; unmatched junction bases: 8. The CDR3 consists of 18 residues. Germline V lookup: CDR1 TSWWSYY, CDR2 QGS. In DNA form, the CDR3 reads TGTGCTCTTGGGGAACTGCTCGAACTGGGGGATAGTACCGATAAACTCATCTTT. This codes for CALGELLELGDSTDKLIF.

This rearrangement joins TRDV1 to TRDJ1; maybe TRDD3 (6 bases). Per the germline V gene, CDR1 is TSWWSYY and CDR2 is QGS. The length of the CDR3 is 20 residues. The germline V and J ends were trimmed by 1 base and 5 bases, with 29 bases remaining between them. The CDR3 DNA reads TGTGCTCTTGGGGAACAACCTGATTCCGAGAAATGCTGGGGATCTGATAAACTCATCTTT. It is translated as CALGEQPDSEKCWGSDKLIF.

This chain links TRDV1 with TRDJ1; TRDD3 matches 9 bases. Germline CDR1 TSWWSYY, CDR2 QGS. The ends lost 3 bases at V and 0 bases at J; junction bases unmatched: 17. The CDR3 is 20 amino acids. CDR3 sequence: CALGDPSPLLGDPYTDKLIF. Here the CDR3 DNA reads TGTGCTCTTGGGGACCCTTCCCCCCTACTGGGGGACCCGTACACCGATAAACTCATCTTT.

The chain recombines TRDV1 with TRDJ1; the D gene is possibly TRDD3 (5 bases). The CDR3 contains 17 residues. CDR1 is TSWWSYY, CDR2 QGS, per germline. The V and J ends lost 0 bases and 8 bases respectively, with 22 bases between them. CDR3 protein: CALGELLRYPGVGKLIF. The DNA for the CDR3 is TGTGCTCTTGGGGAACTTCTCCGCTACCCGGGGGTAGGAAAACTCATCTTT.

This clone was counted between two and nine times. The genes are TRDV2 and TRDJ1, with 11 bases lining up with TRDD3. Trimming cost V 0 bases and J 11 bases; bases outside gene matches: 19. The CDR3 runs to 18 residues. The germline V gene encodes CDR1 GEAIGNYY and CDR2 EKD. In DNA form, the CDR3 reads TGTGCCTGTGACACCGCTTATTATTGGGGGATACGGTGGGATAGGCTCATCTTT. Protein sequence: CACDTAYYWGIRWDRLIF.

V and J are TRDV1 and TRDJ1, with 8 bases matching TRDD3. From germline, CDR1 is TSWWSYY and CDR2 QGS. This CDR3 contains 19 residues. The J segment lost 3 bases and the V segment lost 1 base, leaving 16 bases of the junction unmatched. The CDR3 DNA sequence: TGTGCTCTTGGGGAACGATCTACGGTAAGGGGATACTCGGCCGATAAACTCATCTTT. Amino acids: CALGERSTVRGYSADKLIF.

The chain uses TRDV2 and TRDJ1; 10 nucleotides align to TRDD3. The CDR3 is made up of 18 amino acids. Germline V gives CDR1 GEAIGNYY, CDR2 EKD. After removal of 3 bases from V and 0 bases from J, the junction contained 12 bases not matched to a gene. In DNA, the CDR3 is TGTGCCTGTGACTCCCCCGGGGGATACGCCTACAACACCGATAAACTCATCTTT. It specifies CACDSPGGYAYNTDKLIF.

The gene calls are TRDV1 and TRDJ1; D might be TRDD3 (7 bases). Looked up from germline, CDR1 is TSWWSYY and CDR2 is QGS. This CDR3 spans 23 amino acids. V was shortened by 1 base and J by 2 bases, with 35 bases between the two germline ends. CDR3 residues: CALGEQRGPIPSEHWGTTDKLIF. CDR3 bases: TGTGCTCTTGGGGAACAAAGGGGGCCAATTCCTAGCGAGCACTGGGGAACAACCGATAAACTCATCTTT.

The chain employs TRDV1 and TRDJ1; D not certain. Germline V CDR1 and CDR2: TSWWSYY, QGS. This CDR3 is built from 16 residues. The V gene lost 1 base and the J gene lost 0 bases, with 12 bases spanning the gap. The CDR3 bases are TGTGCTCTTGGGGAACCATCCTCTATATACACCGATAAACTCATCTTT. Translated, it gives CALGEPSSIYTDKLIF.

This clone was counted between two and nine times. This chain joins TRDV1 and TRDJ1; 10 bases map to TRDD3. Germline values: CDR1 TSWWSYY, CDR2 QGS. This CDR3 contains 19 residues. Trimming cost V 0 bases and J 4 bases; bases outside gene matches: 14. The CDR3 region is CALGELVPYSYWGIDKLIF. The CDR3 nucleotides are TGTGCTCTTGGGGAACTGGTCCCCTACTCGTACTGGGGGATCGATAAACTCATCTTT.

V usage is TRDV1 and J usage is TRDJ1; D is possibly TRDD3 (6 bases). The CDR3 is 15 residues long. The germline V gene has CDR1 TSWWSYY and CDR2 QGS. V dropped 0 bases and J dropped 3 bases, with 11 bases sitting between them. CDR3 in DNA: TGTGCTCTTGGGGAACTAGGGGGGACTCCCGATAAACTCATCTTT. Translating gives CALGELGGTPDKLIF.

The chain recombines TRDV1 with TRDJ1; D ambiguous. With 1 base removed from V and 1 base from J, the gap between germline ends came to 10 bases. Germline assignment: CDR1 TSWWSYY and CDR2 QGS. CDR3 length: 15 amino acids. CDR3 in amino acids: CALGEPRPCTDKLIF. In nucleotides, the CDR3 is TGTGCTCTTGGGGAACCAAGACCCTGCACCGATAAACTCATCTTT.

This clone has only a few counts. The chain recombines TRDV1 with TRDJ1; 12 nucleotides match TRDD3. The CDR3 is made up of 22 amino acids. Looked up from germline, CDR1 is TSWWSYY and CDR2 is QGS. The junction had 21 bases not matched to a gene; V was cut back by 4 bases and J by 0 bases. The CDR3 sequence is CALGGPSFLPGGYGLYTDKLIF. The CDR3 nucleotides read TGTGCTCTTGGGGGACCTTCCTTCTTACCTGGGGGATACGGGCTATACACCGATAAACTCATCTTT.

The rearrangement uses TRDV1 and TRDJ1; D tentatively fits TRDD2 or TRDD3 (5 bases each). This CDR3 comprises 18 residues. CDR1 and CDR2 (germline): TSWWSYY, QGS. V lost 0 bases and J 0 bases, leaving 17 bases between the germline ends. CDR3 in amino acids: CALGELTYRLAYTDKLIF. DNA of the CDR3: TGTGCTCTTGGGGAACTTACCTACCGACTGGCGTACACCGATAAACTCATCTTT.

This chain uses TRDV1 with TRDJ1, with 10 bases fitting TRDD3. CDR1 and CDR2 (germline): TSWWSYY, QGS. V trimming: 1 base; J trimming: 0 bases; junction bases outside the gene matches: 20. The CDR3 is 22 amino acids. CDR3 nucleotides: TGTGCTCTTGGGGAACACATACTACGAGTTCTGGGGGATAGGGAGTACACCGATAAACTCATCTTT. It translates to CALGEHILRVLGDREYTDKLIF.